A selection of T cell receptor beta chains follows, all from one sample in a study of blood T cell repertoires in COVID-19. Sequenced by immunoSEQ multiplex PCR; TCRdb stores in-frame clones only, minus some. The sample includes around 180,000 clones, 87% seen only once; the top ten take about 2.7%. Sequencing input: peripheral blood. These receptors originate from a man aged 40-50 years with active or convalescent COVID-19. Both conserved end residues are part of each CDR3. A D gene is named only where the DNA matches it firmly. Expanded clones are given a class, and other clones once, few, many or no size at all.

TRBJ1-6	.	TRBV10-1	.	TGCGCCAGCAGTGAGCTCATCCAGGGATATCATAATAATTCACCCCTCCACTTT	CASSELIQGYHNNSPLHF
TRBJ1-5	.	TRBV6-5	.	TGTGCCAGCAAGGCGGCAAGCAATCAGCCCCAGCATTTT	CASKAASNQPQHF
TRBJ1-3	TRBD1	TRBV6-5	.	TGTGCCAGTACAGGGGGAAATACTGGAAACACCATATATTTT	CASTGGNTGNTIYF
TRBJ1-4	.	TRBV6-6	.	TGTGCCAGCAGTTACCGAAAGGGGGAAAAACTGTTTTTT	CASSYRKGEKLFF
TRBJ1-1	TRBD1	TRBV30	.	TGTGCCTGGAGTCAGGACAGGGGGTGGAACACTGAAGCTTTCTTT	CAWSQDRGWNTEAFF
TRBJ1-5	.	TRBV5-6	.	TGTGCCAGCAGCTTTTCAGGGTTTCAGCCCCAGCATTTT	CASSFSGFQPQHF
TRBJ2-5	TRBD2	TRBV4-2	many	TGTGCCAGCAGCCAAGGGACTAGCGGGGGGGCCCGAGAGACCCAGTACTTC	CASSQGTSGGARETQYF
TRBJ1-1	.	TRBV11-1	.	TGTGCCAGCAGCTTAGAAACAGAGAACACTGAAGCTTTCTTT	CASSLETENTEAFF
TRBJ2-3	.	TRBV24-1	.	TGTGCCACCAGTGATCCCCACCGGGGTAGCACAGATACGCAGTATTTT	CATSDPHRGSTDTQYF
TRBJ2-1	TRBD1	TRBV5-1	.	TGCGCCAGCAGCTTGATCCGGGACAGGGTTAACAATGAGCAGTTCTTC	CASSLIRDRVNNEQFF
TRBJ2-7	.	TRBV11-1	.	TGTGCCAGCAGCTTAAGGGGGGGAATCTACGAGCAGTACTTC	CASSLRGGIYEQYF
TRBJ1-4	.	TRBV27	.	TGTGCCAGCAGTCCTTTTAAGGGGGAGGGAACTAATGAAAAACTGTTTTTT	CASSPFKGEGTNEKLFF
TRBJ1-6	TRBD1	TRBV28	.	TGTGCCAGCACTAAAACAGGGGGAATCGTTCTAGGTTCACCCCTCCACTTT	CASTKTGGIVLGSPLHF
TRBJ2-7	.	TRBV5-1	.	TGCGCCAGCAGTTTTATTCAGGGATTACGCGACGAGCAGTACTTC	CASSFIQGLRDEQYF
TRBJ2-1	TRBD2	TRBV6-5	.	TGTGCCAGCAGTCCCGGGACTAGCGGCCACAATGAGCAGTTCTTC	CASSPGTSGHNEQFF
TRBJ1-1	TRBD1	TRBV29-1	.	TGCAGCGTCAGGGGGCTGAACACTGAAGCTTTCTTT	CSVRGLNTEAFF
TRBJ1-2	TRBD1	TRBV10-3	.	TGTGCCATCAGGGGACAGGACTATGGCTACACCTTC	CAIRGQDYGYTF
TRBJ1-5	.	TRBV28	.	TGTGCCAGCAGACGATCGGGAGGAAATCAGCCCCAGCATTTT	CASRRSGGNQPQHF
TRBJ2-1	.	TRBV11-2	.	TGTGCCAGCAGCTTAGGACTATACAATGAGCAGTTCTTC	CASSLGLYNEQFF
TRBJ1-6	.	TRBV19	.	TGTGCCAGTAGTAGTAAAGGGGGAGATGGTAGTTCACCCCTCCACTTT	CASSSKGGDGSSPLHF
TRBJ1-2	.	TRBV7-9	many	TGTGCCAGCAGCTTAGTGTCCCTCCAGGGGATCTATGGCTACACCTTC	CASSLVSLQGIYGYTF
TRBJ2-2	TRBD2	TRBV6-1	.	TGTGCCAGCAGTGTTAGCGGGGGGGCCAACACCGGGGAGCTGTTTTTT	CASSVSGGANTGELFF
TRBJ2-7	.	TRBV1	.	TGCACCAGCAGCCAAGCTAGCGGGGGGGCAAGTACCTACGAGCAGTACTTC	CTSSQASGGASTYEQYF
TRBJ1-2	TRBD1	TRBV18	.	TGTGCCAGCTCACCAGGGGACAGCCACTATGGCTACACCTTC	CASSPGDSHYGYTF
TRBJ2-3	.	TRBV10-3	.	TGTGCCATCGGAAGGAGTACAGATACGCAGTATTTT	CAIGRSTDTQYF
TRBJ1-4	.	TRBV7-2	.	TGTGCCAGCGGCCTCGGGGGGCAGGCGGTTGAAAAACTGTTTTTT	CASGLGGQAVEKLFF
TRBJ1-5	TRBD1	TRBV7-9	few	TGTGCCAGCAGTCCGGCCGGGACAGGGGGCGAGGGTGGCAATCAGCCCCAGCATTTT	CASSPAGTGGEGGNQPQHF
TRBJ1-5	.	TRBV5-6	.	TGTGCCAGCAGCTTGGCCAGGGGTCAGCCCCAGCATTTT	CASSLARGQPQHF
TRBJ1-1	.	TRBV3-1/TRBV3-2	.	TGTGCCAGCAGCCAAAAGCATGACACTGAAGCTTTCTTT	CASSQKHDTEAFF
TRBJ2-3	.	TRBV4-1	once	TGCGCCAGCAGCCAAGTTCGGACCGAAAGAGGGGATACGCAGTATTTT	CASSQVRTERGDTQYF
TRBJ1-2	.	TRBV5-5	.	TGTGCCAGCAGCTTATCAGCGGGACTCAACCGCCCCGGCTACACCTTC	CASSLSAGLNRPGYTF
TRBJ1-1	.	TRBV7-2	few	TGTGCCAGCTCCCTGAAAGGGGTGGGGACTGAAGCTTTCTTT	CASSLKGVGTEAFF
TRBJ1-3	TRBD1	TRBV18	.	TGTGCCAGCTCACCCCGGGACAGCCGCGGCTACCCTGGAAACACCATATATTTT	CASSPRDSRGYPGNTIYF